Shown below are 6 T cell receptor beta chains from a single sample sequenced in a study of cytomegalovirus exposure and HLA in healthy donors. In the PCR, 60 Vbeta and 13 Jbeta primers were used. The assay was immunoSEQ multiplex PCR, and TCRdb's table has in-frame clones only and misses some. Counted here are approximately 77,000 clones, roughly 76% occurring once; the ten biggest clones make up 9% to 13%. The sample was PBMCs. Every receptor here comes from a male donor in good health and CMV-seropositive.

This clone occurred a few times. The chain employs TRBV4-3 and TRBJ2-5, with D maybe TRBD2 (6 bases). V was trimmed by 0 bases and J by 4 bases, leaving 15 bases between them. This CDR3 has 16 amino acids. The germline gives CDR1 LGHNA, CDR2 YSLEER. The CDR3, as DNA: TGCGCCAGCAGCCAAGATCGGCTCGGGGGTAGAGAGACCCAGTACTTC. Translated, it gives CASSQDRLGGRETQYF.

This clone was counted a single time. CDR3 coding DNA: TGTGCCAGTAGTACCCGGACTAGCGGCTCCCAAGAGACCCAGTACTTC. Its translation: CASSTRTSGSQETQYF. The V call is TRBV19, the J call TRBJ2-5; the match to TRBD2 covers 10 bases. The V gene's germline CDR1 is LNHDA and CDR2 SQIVND (reference sequence). V shed 4 bases, J shed 1 base, and the junction held 6 bases outside the gene matches. The CDR3 length is 16 residues. Combining the CDR3 with reference TRBV19 and TRBJ2-5 gives the whole variable domain DGGITQSPKYLFRKEGQNVTLSCEQNLNHDAMYWYRQDPGQGLRLIYYSQIVNDFQKGDIAEGYSVSREKKESFPLTVTSAQKNPTAFYLCASSTRTSGSQETQYFGPGTRLLVL.

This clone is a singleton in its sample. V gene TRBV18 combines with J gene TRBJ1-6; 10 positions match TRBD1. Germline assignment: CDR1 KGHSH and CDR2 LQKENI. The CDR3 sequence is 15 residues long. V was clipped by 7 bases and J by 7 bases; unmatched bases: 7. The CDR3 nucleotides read TGTGCCAGCTTGTCGGCGGGACAGGGGAATTCACCCCTCCACTTT. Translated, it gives CASLSAGQGNSPLHF.

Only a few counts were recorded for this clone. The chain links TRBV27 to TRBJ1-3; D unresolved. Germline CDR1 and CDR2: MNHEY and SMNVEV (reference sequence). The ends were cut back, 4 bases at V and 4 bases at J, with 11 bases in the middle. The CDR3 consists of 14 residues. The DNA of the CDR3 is TGTGCCAGCAGTTCCGGAGCGCTAGGAAACACCATATATTTT. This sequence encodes CASSSGALGNTIYF.

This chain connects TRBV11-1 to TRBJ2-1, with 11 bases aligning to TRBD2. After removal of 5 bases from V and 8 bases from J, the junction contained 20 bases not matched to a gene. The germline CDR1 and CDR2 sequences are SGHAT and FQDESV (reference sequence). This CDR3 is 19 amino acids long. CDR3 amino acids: CASSVRRPFTSGGDDEQFF. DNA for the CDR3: TGTGCCAGCAGCGTCCGCCGACCATTTACTAGCGGGGGTGACGATGAGCAGTTCTTC.

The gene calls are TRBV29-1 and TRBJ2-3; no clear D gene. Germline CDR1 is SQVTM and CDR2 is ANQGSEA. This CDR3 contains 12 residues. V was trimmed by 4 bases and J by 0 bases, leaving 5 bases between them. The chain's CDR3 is CSVGASTDTQYF. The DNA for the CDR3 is TGCAGCGTTGGGGCTAGCACAGATACGCAGTATTTT.